This T cell receptor beta chain was recovered during a study of blood T cell repertoires in COVID-19. Study context: Sources were T cells, B-cell-depleted T cells, or PBMCs; the material itself was cDNA or gDNA.

The CDR3 extends over 18 amino acids. With 5 bases removed from V and 0 bases from J, the gap between germline ends came to 20 bases. Germline CDR1 reads SGHTA; CDR2 reads FQGNSA. Study processing details: How many nucleated cells were present was estimated from reference gene primer amplification. Here immunoSEQ multiplex PCR was the method, and the copy in TCRdb shows in-frame clones only, minus some. V, J and clone size reflect that table, while D and trimming were determined from the DNA. The repertoire consists of over 100,000 clones, with approximately 90% occurring once and the leading ten covering about 18%.

This receptor was taken from a human donor with acute or convalescent COVID-19. The donor label of this sample is uncertain. The chain joins TRBV7-2 to TRBJ1-3; D possibly corresponds to TRBD1 (6 bases). Material for sequencing was peripheral blood. The CDR3 protein is CASSRVVGTGSSGNTIYF. The CDR3 DNA follows: TGTGCCAGCAGCCGCGTCGTCGGTACAGGGTCCTCTGGAAACACCATATATTTT.